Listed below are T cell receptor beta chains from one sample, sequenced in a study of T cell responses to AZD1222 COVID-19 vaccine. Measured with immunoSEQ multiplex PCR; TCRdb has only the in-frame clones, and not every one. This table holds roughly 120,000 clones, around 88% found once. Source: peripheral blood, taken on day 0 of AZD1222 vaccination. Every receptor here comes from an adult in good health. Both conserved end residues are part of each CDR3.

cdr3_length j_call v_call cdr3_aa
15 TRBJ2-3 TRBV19 CASSISGGAQDTQYF
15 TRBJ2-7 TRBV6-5 CASRSSGGAGYEQYF
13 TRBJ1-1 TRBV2 CASSEARGAEAFF
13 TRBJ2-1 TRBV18 CASSPNTYNEQFF
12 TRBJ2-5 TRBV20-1 CSASRTDETQYF
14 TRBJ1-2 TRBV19 CASRMDRVDYGYTF
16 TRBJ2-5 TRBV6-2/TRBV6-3 CASSYRRGGTEETQYF
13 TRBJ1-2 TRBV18 CASSAEHSYGYTF
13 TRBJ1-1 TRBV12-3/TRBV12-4 CASSLERGTEAFF
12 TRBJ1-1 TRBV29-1 CSVLWGQGKAFF
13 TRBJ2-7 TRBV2 CASSATYAYEQYF
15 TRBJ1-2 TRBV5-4 CASSLALSANYGYTF
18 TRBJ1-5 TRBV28 CASSLNLRQGAENQPQHF
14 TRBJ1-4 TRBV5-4 CASSPGTDNEKLFF
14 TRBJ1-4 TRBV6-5 CASSYGGTNEKLFF
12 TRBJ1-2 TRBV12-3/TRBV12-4 CASSLRGYGYTF
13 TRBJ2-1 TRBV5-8 CASSQTGYNEQFF
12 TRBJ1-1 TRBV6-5 CASSRGGTEAFF
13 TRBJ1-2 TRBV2 CASSQLNRGLDTF
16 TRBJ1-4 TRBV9 CASSVEMTGPRKKLFF
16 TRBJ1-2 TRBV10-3 CAISEAEGQNNYGYTF
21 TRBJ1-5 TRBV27 CASTSLSFAGGLGEDNQPQHF
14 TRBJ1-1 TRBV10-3 CAISDRDRGTEAFF
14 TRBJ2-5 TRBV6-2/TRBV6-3 CASSYWASDETQYF
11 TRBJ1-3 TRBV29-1 CSVVQGNTIYF
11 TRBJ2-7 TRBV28 CASSLFYEQYF
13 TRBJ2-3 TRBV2 CASSYDVTDTQYF
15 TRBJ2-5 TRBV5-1 CASSVRGADQETQYF
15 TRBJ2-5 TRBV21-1 CASSKSSGGEETQYF
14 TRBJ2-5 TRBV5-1 CASSPLGHGETQYF
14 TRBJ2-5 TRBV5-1 CASSLMPGGETQYF
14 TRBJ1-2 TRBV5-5 CASSLGRDSSGYTF
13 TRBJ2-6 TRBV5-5 CASSRPGANVLTF
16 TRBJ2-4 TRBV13 CASLRWASGAKNIQYF
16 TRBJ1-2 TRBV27 CASDSGSGTSNYGYTF
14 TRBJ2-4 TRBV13 CASSLVSAKNIQYF
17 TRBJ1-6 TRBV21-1 CASSRRGVRVGNSPLHF
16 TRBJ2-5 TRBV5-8 CASSNGLAGGQETQYF
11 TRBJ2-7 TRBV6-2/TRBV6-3 CASSYAYEQYF
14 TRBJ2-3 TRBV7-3 CASSLGPTAPTQYF
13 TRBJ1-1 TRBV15 CATTFGIDTEAFF